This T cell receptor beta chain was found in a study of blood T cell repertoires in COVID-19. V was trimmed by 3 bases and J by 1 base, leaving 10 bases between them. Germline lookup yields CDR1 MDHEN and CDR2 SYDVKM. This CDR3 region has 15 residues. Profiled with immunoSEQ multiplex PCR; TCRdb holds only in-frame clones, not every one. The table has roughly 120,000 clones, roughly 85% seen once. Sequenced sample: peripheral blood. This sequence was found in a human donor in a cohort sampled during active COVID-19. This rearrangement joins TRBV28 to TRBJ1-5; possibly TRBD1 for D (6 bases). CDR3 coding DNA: TGTGCCAGCAGTTTTAACAGGGACAGCAATCAGCCCCAGCATTTT. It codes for CASSFNRDSNQPQHF.